The present T cell receptor beta chain was sequenced within a study of blood T cell repertoires in COVID-19. The overall study: From T cells, B-cell-depleted T cells, or PBMCs came the material, which was cDNA or gDNA.

Trimming removed 4 bases from V and 7 bases from J, with 16 bases in between. Germline loops: CDR1 LNHDA, CDR2 SQIVND (reference sequence). The CDR3 spans 15 residues. Authors' processing steps: By means of reference gene primer amplification, nucleated cell counts were estimated. Here immunoSEQ multiplex PCR was the method, and the copy in TCRdb shows in-frame clones only, minus some. From that table come the V and J calls and clone size; the DNA was used to work out D and trimming. In the table there are over 100,000 clones, approximately 89% of which are singletons. Sequencing was performed on peripheral blood. J is TRBJ1-4 and V is TRBV19, with D uncertain. The TCR comes from a man between 45 and 60 years old with acute or convalescent COVID-19. CDR3 DNA sequence: TGTGCCAGTAGTACCCCCGTGGTGGGGAGTGAAAAACTGTTTTTT. Encoded protein: CASSTPVVGSEKLFF. Looking up the rest from reference TRBV19 and TRBJ1-4 gives the full variable domain: DGGITQSPKYLFRKEGQNVTLSCEQNLNHDAMYWYRQDPGQGLRLIYYSQIVNDFQKGDIAEGYSVSREKKESFPLTVTSAQKNPTAFYLCASSTPVVGSEKLFFGSGTQLSVL.